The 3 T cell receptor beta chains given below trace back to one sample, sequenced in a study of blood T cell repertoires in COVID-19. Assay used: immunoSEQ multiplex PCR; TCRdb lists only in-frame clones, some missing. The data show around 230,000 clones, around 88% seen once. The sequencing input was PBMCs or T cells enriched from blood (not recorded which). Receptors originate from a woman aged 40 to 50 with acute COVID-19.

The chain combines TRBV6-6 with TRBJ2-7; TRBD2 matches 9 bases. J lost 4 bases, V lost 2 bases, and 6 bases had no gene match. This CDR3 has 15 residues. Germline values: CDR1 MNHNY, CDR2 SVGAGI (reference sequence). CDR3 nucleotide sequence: TGTGCCAGCAGTTACGGCGGGGCGGGAGGGTACGAGCAGTACTTC. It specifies CASSYGGAGGYEQYF.

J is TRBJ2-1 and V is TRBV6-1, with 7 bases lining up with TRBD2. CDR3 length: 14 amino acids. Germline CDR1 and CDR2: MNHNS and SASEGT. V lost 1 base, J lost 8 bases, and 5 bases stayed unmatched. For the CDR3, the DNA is TGTGCCAGCAGTGAAGTGGGGGGGAGCGATGAGCAGTTCTTC. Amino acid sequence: CASSEVGGSDEQFF.

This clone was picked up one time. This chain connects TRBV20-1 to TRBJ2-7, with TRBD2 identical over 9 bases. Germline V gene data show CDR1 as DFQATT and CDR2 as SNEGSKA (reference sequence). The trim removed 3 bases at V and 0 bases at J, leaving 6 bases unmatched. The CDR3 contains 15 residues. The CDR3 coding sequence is TGCAGTGCTAGTGTCGGACTAGCGAACTCCTACGAGCAGTACTTC. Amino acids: CSASVGLANSYEQYF.